These 3 T cell receptor beta chains were all obtained from the same sample, sequenced in a study of blood T cell repertoires in COVID-19. The repertoire was sequenced with immunoSEQ multiplex PCR; TCRdb's copy has only in-frame clones and lacks some. The sample carries 200,000 to 300,000 clones, 82% recorded once. Sequenced sample: peripheral blood. Every receptor here comes from a woman aged 55-69 years with active or convalescent COVID-19.

This clone came up once. V usage is TRBV5-1 and J usage is TRBJ1-1; tentatively, D is TRBD1 (5 bases). This CDR3 contains 14 residues. V lost 0 bases, J lost 8 bases, and 14 bases lay in between. Per the germline V gene, CDR1 is SGHRS and CDR2 is YFSETQ. The DNA for the CDR3 is TGCGCCAGCAGCTTGGAAGGGGTTGGTTCGGAAGCTTTCTTT. Its protein is CASSLEGVGSEAFF.

This chain links TRBV29-1 with TRBJ1-1; the D gene is possibly TRBD1 (5 bases). The CDR3 spans 13 residues. In germline, CDR1 is SQVTM, CDR2 ANQGSEA. V shed 6 bases and J shed 4 bases, with 15 bases lying between them. The CDR3 nucleotides read TGCAGCGTGGGGCCTCGAGGAAGCACTGAAGCTTTCTTT. It yields the protein CSVGPRGSTEAFF.

The genes are TRBV18 and TRBJ2-1; 13 bases line up with TRBD2. Germline trimming cut 3 bases from V and 0 bases from J; bases unmatched to any gene: 2. CDR1 and CDR2 from the germline V gene are KGHSH and LQKENI. This CDR3 comprises 17 residues. This chain's CDR3 is CASSPRTSGSSYNEQFF. The DNA of the CDR3 is TGTGCCAGCTCACCCCGGACTAGCGGGAGCTCCTACAATGAGCAGTTCTTC.